This passage covers 17 T cell receptor beta chains from one sample sequenced in a study of shared clonotypes between healthy human individuals (dated by TCRdb to about 2020). Library prep was done by the immunoSEQ multiplex PCR assay. TCRdb provides this immuneACCESS table in a form limited to in-frame rearrangements. Some clones are lacking; in checked studies, under half of them reflect an unresolved V gene, and why the rest are absent is not known. Across this sample there are some 92,000 clones, with roughly half seen only once. Together, the top ten hold around 15% of the sample. Sequencing used PBMCs. The source of these receptors is a woman aged 40 to 50 in good health. Some clones in this sample may be carry-over from other donors' samples.

The chain links TRBV28 to TRBJ1-2; 9 nucleotides line up with TRBD1. The CDR3 totals 16 residues. Germline assignment: CDR1 MDHEN and CDR2 SYDVKM. With V trimmed by 6 bases and J by 8 bases, 16 bases remained unmatched. The CDR3 loop is CASSPSAGDRAWGYTF. The CDR3 DNA reads TGTGCCAGCAGCCCTTCGGCGGGGGACAGGGCTTGGGGCTACACCTTC.

This chain links TRBV29-1 with TRBJ2-5, with D possibly being TRBD1 (5 bases). Germline assignment: CDR1 SQVTM and CDR2 ANQGSEA. Trimming left V 4 bases short and J 1 base short, with 13 bases between. The CDR3 contains 14 residues. The chain's CDR3 is CSVGQGSLQETQYF. The CDR3 coding sequence is TGCAGCGTTGGGCAGGGCAGTCTCCAAGAGACCCAGTACTTC. The complete variable domain, with remaining parts taken from reference TRBV29-1 and TRBJ2-5, reads SAVISQKPSRDICQRGTSLTIQCQVDSQVTMMFWYRQQPGQSLTLIATANQGSEATYESGFVIDKFPISRPNLTFSTLTVSNMSPEDSSIYLCSVGQGSLQETQYFGPGTRLLVL.

This clone was seen just once. This sequence joins TRBV10-2 and TRBJ2-7; the D is unclear. The CDR3 runs to 12 residues. Trimming took 6 bases from V and 2 from J, leaving 8 bases between them. CDR1 is WSHSY, CDR2 SAAADI, per germline. For the CDR3, the DNA is TGCGCCAGCAGGGCCGGAGCCTACGAGCAGTACTTC. This translates into CASRAGAYEQYF.

This clone was seen a handful of times. The chain carries TRBV27 and TRBJ2-1; D ambiguous. Germline values: CDR1 MNHEY, CDR2 SMNVEV (reference sequence). The CDR3 totals 15 residues. The V gene lost 3 bases and the J gene lost 0 bases, with 9 bases spanning the gap. The CDR3 region is CASSFRRSSYNEQFF. The CDR3 nucleotides are TGTGCCAGCAGTTTCAGGCGGAGCTCCTACAATGAGCAGTTCTTC.

This chain connects TRBV19 to TRBJ1-2; the D gene is possibly TRBD1 (6 bases). The germline V and J ends were trimmed by 3 bases and 3 bases, with 14 bases remaining between them. Germline V gives CDR1 LNHDA, CDR2 SQIVND (reference sequence). The CDR3 runs to 15 residues. CDR3 sequence: CASSMKAGEDYGYTF. CDR3 coding DNA: TGTGCCAGTAGTATGAAGGCAGGGGAGGACTATGGCTACACCTTC.

This chain uses TRBV29-1 with TRBJ2-7; 12 bases fit TRBD2. CDR1 is SQVTM, CDR2 ANQGSEA, per germline. Trimming at V came to 5 bases and at J to 2 bases, leaving 7 bases not matched to a gene. This CDR3 is built from 15 residues. For the CDR3, the DNA is TGCAGCGTTCGTGGACTAGCGGGACACCCCTACGAGCAGTACTTC. Encoded protein: CSVRGLAGHPYEQYF.

Only a few counts were recorded for this clone. V usage is TRBV30 and J usage is TRBJ1-5, with D perhaps TRBD1 (6 bases). This CDR3 contains 13 residues. The V gene lost 4 bases and the J gene lost 7 bases, with 14 bases spanning the gap. Germline V gene lookup returns CDR1 GTSNPN and CDR2 SVGIG (reference sequence). In DNA, the CDR3 is TGTGCCTGGACCGCAGGGGCGGGACAGCCCCAGCATTTT. Translated: CAWTAGAGQPQHF.

This chain links TRBV4-2 with TRBJ2-5; D ambiguous. Trimming left V 1 base short and J 0 bases short, with 9 bases between. The germline V gene has CDR1 LGHNA and CDR2 YNFKEQ. CDR3 length: 15 amino acids. The CDR3 DNA is TGTGCCAGCAGCCAAGCCCAATTGTACCAAGAGACCCAGTACTTC. The encoded protein is CASSQAQLYQETQYF.

The J gene is TRBJ2-6, the V gene TRBV5-4; 10 nucleotides align to TRBD2. CDR1 is SGHNT, CDR2 YYREEE, per germline (reference sequence). CDR3 length equals 18 residues. Trimming cost V 4 bases and J 2 bases; bases outside gene matches: 9. The CDR3 loop reads CASSQPGTSVPGANVLTF. The CDR3 nucleotides read TGTGCCAGCAGCCAACCCGGGACTAGCGTCCCTGGGGCCAACGTCCTGACTTTC.

This clone was seen many times. The CDR3 sequence: CASSESRQGWDEQFF. CDR3 bases: TGCGCCAGCAGTGAATCTCGGCAGGGGTGGGATGAGCAGTTCTTC. J is TRBJ2-1 and V is TRBV10-1; D may be TRBD1 (6 bases). Germline CDR1 WNHNN, CDR2 SYGVQD (reference sequence). This CDR3 comprises 15 residues. Trimming stripped 3 bases from V and 8 bases from J, with 17 bases between.

This clone was counted many times. The chain uses TRBV28 and TRBJ1-2; D unclear. Germline loops: CDR1 MDHEN, CDR2 SYDVKM. The CDR3 covers 14 residues. V dropped 1 base and J dropped 1 base, with 7 bases sitting between them. CDR3 amino acids: CASSLLGINYGYTF. The CDR3 nucleotides read TGTGCCAGCAGTTTATTAGGCATTAACTATGGCTACACCTTC.

This clone came up a few times. The chain carries TRBV7-3 and TRBJ1-6; maybe TRBD1 (5 bases). CDR3 length equals 14 residues. Germline CDR1 reads SGHTA; CDR2 reads FQGTGA. Trimming removed 2 bases at V and 9 bases at J, with 11 bases between. CDR3 region: CASSLGAGSSPLHF. The CDR3 DNA sequence: TGTGCCAGCAGCTTAGGGGCAGGGTCTTCACCCCTCCACTTT.

The V and J genes are TRBV5-1 and TRBJ2-3, with D possibly TRBD2 on 6 matching bases. CDR3 size: 15 residues. Trimming stripped 0 bases from V and 5 bases from J, with 13 bases between. Germline V lookup: CDR1 SGHRS, CDR2 YFSETQ. Here the CDR3 reads CASSLEEVREDTQYF. The CDR3 nucleotides read TGCGCCAGCAGCTTGGAAGAGGTGCGGGAAGATACGCAGTATTTT.

With regard to this clone: This sequence is one base from a far larger clone and is likely a read error. The rearrangement links TRBV6-5 to TRBJ2-1; possible D gene TRBD2, 6 bases. Germline V gives CDR1 MNHEY, CDR2 SVGAGI. The CDR3 has 15 amino acids. The germline V and J ends were trimmed by 7 bases and 9 bases, with 22 bases remaining between them. The CDR3 DNA follows: TGTGCCAGCACCTTCACACCTGACTCCGGGAGTGAGCAGTTCTTC. As protein: CASTFTPDSGSEQFF.

This clone was detected ten times or more. Different DNA sequences within this sample yield the same CDR3. This chain joins TRBV6-5 and TRBJ2-7, with TRBD2 identical over 8 bases. Germline V gene sequence: CDR1 MNHEY, CDR2 SVGAGI. CDR3 length: 14 amino acids. The trim removed 5 bases at V and 7 bases at J, leaving 10 bases unmatched. Here the CDR3 reads CASSKPGLGREQYF. CDR3 DNA sequence: TGTGCCAGCAGTAAGCCGGGACTAGGTCGGGAGCAGTACTTC.

This clone was seen a few times. The junction departs from germline at one end; a sequencing error may be responsible. The chain has TRBV5-4 and TRBJ1-2; TRBD1 is a possible D gene (6 bases). Germline V CDR1 and CDR2: SGHNT, YYREEE (reference sequence). There are 17 residues in the CDR3. CDR3 in DNA: TGTGCCAGCAGCGTGCATCCGGGACAAGCTTACGATTATGGCTGCACCTTC. It translates to CASSVHPGQAYDYGCTF.

This clone was counted only a few times. The rearrangement joins TRBV10-3 to TRBJ2-2, with TRBD1 matching over 7 bases. This CDR3 has 16 residues. Looked up from germline, CDR1 is ENHRY and CDR2 is SYGVKD. V was pared by 0 bases and J by 5 bases, with 6 bases of the junction left unmatched. The CDR3 is CAISESPGQQTGELFF. The CDR3 DNA reads TGTGCCATCAGTGAGTCACCGGGACAGCAGACCGGGGAGCTGTTTTTT.